A single sample gave rise to the 27 T cell receptor beta chains below, sequenced in a study of PD-1 blockade in classical Hodgkin lymphoma. Brentuximab vedotin exposure varied, and every patient relapsed after autologous stem cell transplantation. The table came from immunoSEQ multiplex PCR; TCRdb's copy has only in-frame clones and leaves some out. The sample comprises around 40,000 clones, 76% of which are singletons, and 11% rests with the top ten. Sample: peripheral blood mononuclear cells (PBMCs), taken at baseline. These receptors were taken from a human donor with classical Hodgkin lymphoma.

The rearrangement joins TRBV4-1 to TRBJ1-2, with D hard to call. V lost 0 bases and J 4 bases, leaving 9 bases between the germline ends. The CDR3 covers 14 residues. Germline CDR1 reads MGHRA; CDR2 reads YSYEKL. CDR3 in DNA: TGCGCCAGCAGCCAAGAACGGGTCGGCTATGGCTACACCTTC. This codes for CASSQERVGYGYTF.

This clone is labeled as medium-sized (0.01 to 0.1%). A much larger clone differs from this one at a single base, so this may be a read error. The genes are TRBV4-3 and TRBJ2-2, with D possibly TRBD2 on 7 matching bases. This CDR3 is 16 amino acids long. Germline CDR1 is LGHNA and CDR2 is YSLEER. V was cut by 0 bases and J by 6 bases, with 14 bases left in between. This chain's CDR3 is CASSQEGEGGAGELFF. Written as DNA, the CDR3 is TGCGCCAGCAGCCAAGAGGGGGAGGGGGGGGCCGGGGAGCTGTTTTTT.

This chain joins TRBV19 and TRBJ2-1, with 9 bases lining up with TRBD1. The CDR3 covers 18 residues. Per germline, CDR1 LNHDA and CDR2 SQIVND (reference sequence). V was pared by 4 bases and J by 3 bases, with 13 bases of the junction left unmatched. CDR3 region: CASSKSSGGTGRYNEQFF. The CDR3 coding sequence is TGTGCCAGTAGTAAAAGTTCTGGGGGGACAGGGCGCTACAATGAGCAGTTCTTC.

The chain is built from TRBV28 and TRBJ2-7; no clear D. The germline CDR1 and CDR2 sequences are MDHEN and SYDVKM. The CDR3 has 13 amino acids. V lost 6 bases to trimming and J lost 11 bases, with 20 bases between them. Here the CDR3 DNA reads TGTGCCAGCAGAGACACCTCCGGGCCTCGGGAGTACTTC. This encodes CASRDTSGPREYF.

The chain is built from TRBV4-1 and TRBJ2-7; possibly TRBD1 or TRBD2 for D (6 bases each). The germline V and J ends were trimmed by 4 bases and 5 bases, with 18 bases remaining between them. Looked up from germline, CDR1 is MGHRA and CDR2 is YSYEKL. The CDR3 is made up of 15 amino acids. The CDR3 loop is CASSLLHRGRDEQYF. CDR3 DNA sequence: TGCGCCAGCAGCCTACTACACCGGGGGCGCGACGAGCAGTACTTC.

This rearrangement joins TRBV27 to TRBJ2-1; 12 positions agree with TRBD2. The CDR3 extends over 14 amino acids. CDR1 MNHEY and CDR2 SMNVEV come from the germline V gene (reference sequence). The V gene end was trimmed by 4 bases and the J gene end by 13 bases; junction bases not matched to a gene: 8. This CDR3 reads CASSSQGTSGYQFF. CDR3 bases: TGTGCCAGCAGTTCGCAGGGGACTAGCGGGTATCAGTTCTTC.

V is TRBV2 and J is TRBJ2-2; no clear D. CDR1 and CDR2 from the germline V gene are SNHLY and FYNNEI. The germline V and J ends were trimmed by 7 bases and 5 bases, with 11 bases remaining between them. CDR3 length: 13 amino acids. The CDR3 bases are TGTGCCAGCACGGCGGAACGAACCGGGGAGCTGTTTTTT. It codes for CASTAERTGELFF.

This chain uses TRBV30 with TRBJ2-2; 7 bases are shared with TRBD1. CDR1 and CDR2 from the germline V gene are GTSNPN and SVGIG (reference sequence). This CDR3 has 13 amino acids. Unmatched junction bases numbered 4, after V lost 5 bases and J lost 4 bases. CDR3 residues: CAWLPGGTGELFF. DNA for the CDR3: TGTGCCTGGCTCCCAGGGGGCACCGGGGAGCTGTTTTTT.

This rearrangement joins TRBV11-2 to TRBJ2-3; D unresolved. Germline values: CDR1 SGHAT, CDR2 FQNNGV. V gave up 4 bases and J gave up 2 bases, with 1 base separating them. This CDR3 is built from 11 residues. CDR3 protein: CASSYTDTQYF. The DNA of the CDR3 is TGTGCCAGCAGCTACACAGATACGCAGTATTTT. Full variable domain (outside the CDR3, taken from reference TRBV11-2 and TRBJ2-3): EAGVAQSPRYKIIEKRQSVAFWCNPISGHATLYWYQQILGQGPKLLIQFQNNGVVDDSQLPKDRFSAERLKGVDSTLKIQPAKLEDSAVYLCASSYTDTQYFGPGTRLTVL.

The gene calls are TRBV19 and TRBJ1-1, with D hard to call. V was trimmed by 4 bases and J by 1 base, leaving 7 bases between them. The CDR3 has 13 residues. Germline CDR1 is LNHDA and CDR2 is SQIVND (reference sequence). The chain's CDR3 is CASSTDQNTEAFF. The CDR3 DNA reads TGTGCCAGTAGTACGGACCAGAACACTGAAGCTTTCTTT.

This clone turned up a few times. The V gene is TRBV27, the J gene TRBJ1-2; weak D call: TRBD1 (6 bases). The CDR3 consists of 13 residues. Looked up from germline, CDR1 is MNHEY and CDR2 is SMNVEV (reference sequence). The germline V and J ends were trimmed by 2 bases and 4 bases, with 8 bases remaining between them. CDR3 protein: CASSLEGGYGYTF. The CDR3 region has the DNA TGTGCCAGCAGTTTAGAGGGGGGCTATGGCTACACCTTC.

This chain uses TRBV7-3 with TRBJ2-5; 7 bases agree with TRBD1. CDR3 size: 13 residues. Per the germline V gene, CDR1 is SGHTA and CDR2 is FQGTGA. With V trimmed by 1 base and J by 5 bases, 1 base remained unmatched. CDR3 sequence (DNA): TGTGCCAGCAGCTTAAGAGGGGGCGAGACCCAGTACTTC. Protein product: CASSLRGGETQYF.

V is TRBV25-1 and J is TRBJ1-6; the D is unclear. This CDR3 comprises 13 residues. The germline V gene has CDR1 MGHDK and CDR2 SYGVNS. Trimming took off 5 bases at V and 10 bases at J, with 12 bases between the two ends. CDR3: CASSLGLGSPLHF. The CDR3 region has the DNA TGTGCCAGCAGTTTAGGGTTGGGATCACCCCTCCACTTT.

This chain uses TRBV5-4 with TRBJ2-7; D perhaps matches TRBD1 (6 bases). This CDR3 has 14 residues. The V and J ends lost 3 bases and 5 bases respectively, with 15 bases between them. CDR1 SGHNT and CDR2 YYREEE come from the germline V gene (reference sequence). CDR3 residues: CASSSPTGINEQYF. CDR3 coding DNA: TGTGCCAGCAGCTCCCCGACAGGAATCAACGAGCAGTACTTC.

Details on this clone: Other DNA sequences in this sample translate to the same CDR3. The genes are TRBV28 and TRBJ1-1, with D unclear. The CDR3 totals 11 residues. Trimming cost V 1 base and J 6 bases, with 3 bases left between them. Per germline, CDR1 MDHEN and CDR2 SYDVKM. For the CDR3, the DNA is TGTGCCAGCAGTTTATTTTCTGAAGCTTTCTTT. It encodes CASSLFSEAFF.

This clone was detected a few times. This chain connects TRBV6-1 to TRBJ1-5; D call uncertain. CDR3 length: 15 residues. The germline CDR1 and CDR2 sequences are MNHNS and SASEGT. V dropped 7 bases and J dropped 2 bases, with 15 bases sitting between them. The CDR3 loop is CASTREVHGNQPQHF. The DNA for the CDR3 is TGTGCCAGCACTCGGGAAGTTCATGGCAATCAGCCCCAGCATTTT.

The CDR3 nucleotides are TGCGCCAGCAGCCAAGAAGCAGGAACCTACGAGCAGTACTTC. Translation: CASSQEAGTYEQYF. V gene TRBV4-1 combines with J gene TRBJ2-7; unclear D gene. Trimming took 0 bases from V and 2 from J, leaving 8 bases between them. The CDR3 is 14 amino acids. Germline CDR1 is MGHRA and CDR2 is YSYEKL.

The rearrangement joins TRBV15 to TRBJ2-3; D gene unclear. Trimming shortened V by 0 bases and J by 2 bases, and 21 bases separated the two germline ends. The CDR3 is 19 amino acids. Germline CDR1 reads LNHNV; CDR2 reads YYDKDF (reference sequence). CDR3 residues: CATSRDQTPPGEVTDTQYF. The CDR3 region has the DNA TGTGCCACCAGCAGAGATCAAACCCCGCCAGGTGAAGTCACAGATACGCAGTATTTT.

The chain is built from TRBV6-1 and TRBJ1-2; 10 positions match TRBD1. Germline CDR1 MNHNS, CDR2 SASEGT. CDR3 length: 16 residues. V was clipped by 0 bases and J by 5 bases; unmatched bases: 6. In nucleotides, the CDR3 is TGTGCCAGCAGTGAAGCTAGACAGGGGGCATCATATGGCTACACCTTC. Translating gives CASSEARQGASYGYTF.

This chain links TRBV7-9 with TRBJ2-3; D uncertain. The CDR3 sequence is 12 residues long. V was trimmed by 3 bases and J by 7 bases, leaving 8 bases between them. CDR1 is SEHNR and CDR2 is FQNEAQ in the germline V gene (reference sequence). CDR3 in amino acids: CASSFAPNTQYF. In nucleotides, the CDR3 is TGTGCCAGCAGCTTCGCCCCCAATACGCAGTATTTT.

CDR3 region: CASSVGGGQETQYF. The CDR3, as DNA: TGTGCCAGCAGCGTGGGAGGGGGCCAAGAGACCCAGTACTTC. This chain connects TRBV9 to TRBJ2-5, with D maybe TRBD2 (7 bases). Germline CDR1 reads SGDLS; CDR2 reads YYNGEE. The CDR3 sequence is 14 residues long. Deletions cut 2 bases from V and 1 base from J, with 9 bases between.

This clone was found a few times. The chain links TRBV4-3 to TRBJ2-1, with 9 bases lining up with TRBD2. Germline V gives CDR1 LGHNA, CDR2 YSLEER. V was pared by 1 base and J by 9 bases, with 10 bases of the junction left unmatched. The CDR3 spans 16 residues. This CDR3 reads CASSQGRGLARGEQFF. The CDR3 DNA follows: TGCGCCAGCAGCCAAGGAAGGGGACTAGCTAGGGGTGAGCAGTTCTTC.

This rearrangement joins TRBV11-2 to TRBJ2-5; 14 bases line up with TRBD2. The CDR3 has 15 residues. J lost 5 bases, V lost 6 bases, and 5 bases had no gene match. CDR1 is SGHAT, CDR2 FQNNGV, per germline. CDR3 sequence reads: CASSPRLAGGETQYF. Here the CDR3 DNA reads TGTGCCAGCAGTCCCCGACTAGCGGGAGGGGAGACCCAGTACTTC.

The chain carries TRBV27 and TRBJ2-3, with D perhaps TRBD2 (5 bases). The length of the CDR3 is 14 residues. The germline V gene encodes CDR1 MNHEY and CDR2 SMNVEV (reference sequence). Trimming shortened V by 0 bases and J by 8 bases, and 12 bases separated the two germline ends. The CDR3 loop reads CASSLSTRWGTQYF. The CDR3 region has the DNA TGTGCCAGCAGTTTATCTACTAGATGGGGTACGCAGTATTTT.

The chain has TRBV21-1 and TRBJ1-5. TRBV21-1 counts as a pseudogene. The CDR3 totals 14 residues. This CDR3 reads CASSKRARGQPQHF. CDR3 DNA sequence: TGTGCCAGCAGCAAAAGGGCCCGGGGGCAGCCCCAGCATTTT.

The chain couples TRBV25-1 to TRBJ2-1, with 9 bases identical to TRBD2. CDR1 is MGHDK and CDR2 is SYGVNS in the germline V gene. The CDR3 totals 15 residues. The V and J ends lost 3 bases and 6 bases, in that order; junction bases with no gene match: 6. CDR3 in amino acids: CASSEARLAVNEQFF. DNA for the CDR3: TGTGCCAGCAGTGAGGCCAGACTAGCGGTCAATGAGCAGTTCTTC.

This clone was counted only a few times. This chain connects TRBV4-2 to TRBJ1-1; 7 bases are shared with TRBD1. This CDR3 region has 15 residues. The V gene's germline CDR1 is LGHNA and CDR2 YNFKEQ. J lost 7 bases, V lost 4 bases, and 12 bases had no gene match. Here the CDR3 DNA reads TGTGCCAGCAGCCGAGAGACAGGGCTCGACGGTGAAGCTTTCTTT. This sequence encodes CASSRETGLDGEAFF.